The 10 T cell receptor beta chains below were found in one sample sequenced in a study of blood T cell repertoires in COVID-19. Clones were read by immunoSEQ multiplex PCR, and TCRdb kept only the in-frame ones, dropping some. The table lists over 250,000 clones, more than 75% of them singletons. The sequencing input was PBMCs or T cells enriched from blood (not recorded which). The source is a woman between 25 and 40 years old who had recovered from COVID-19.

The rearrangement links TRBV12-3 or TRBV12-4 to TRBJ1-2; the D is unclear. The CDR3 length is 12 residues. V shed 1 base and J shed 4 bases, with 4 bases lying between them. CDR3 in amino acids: CASSLGAYGYTF. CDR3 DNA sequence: TGTGCCAGCAGTTTAGGGGCCTATGGCTACACCTTC.

CDR3 loop: CATSPQGNTEAFF. In DNA form, the CDR3 reads TGTGCCACCAGCCCGCAGGGGAACACTGAAGCTTTCTTT. The chain recombines TRBV15 with TRBJ1-1; tentative D call: TRBD1 (5 bases). The germline V and J ends were trimmed by 5 bases and 1 base, with 8 bases remaining between them. The CDR3 runs to 13 residues. CDR1 is LNHNV and CDR2 is YYDKDF in the germline V gene (reference sequence).

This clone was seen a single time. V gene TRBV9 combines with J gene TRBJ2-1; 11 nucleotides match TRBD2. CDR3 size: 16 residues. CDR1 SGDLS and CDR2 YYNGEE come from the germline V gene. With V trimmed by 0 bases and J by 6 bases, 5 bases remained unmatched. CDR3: CASSVDASGGFNEQFF. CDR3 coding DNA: TGTGCCAGCAGCGTAGATGCTAGCGGGGGGTTCAATGAGCAGTTCTTC. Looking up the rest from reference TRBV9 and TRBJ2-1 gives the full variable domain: DSGVTQTPKHLITATGQRVTLRCSPRSGDLSVYWYQQSLDQGLQFLIQYYNGEERAKGNILERFSAQQFPDLHSELNLSSLELGDSALYFCASSVDASGGFNEQFFGPGTRLTVL.

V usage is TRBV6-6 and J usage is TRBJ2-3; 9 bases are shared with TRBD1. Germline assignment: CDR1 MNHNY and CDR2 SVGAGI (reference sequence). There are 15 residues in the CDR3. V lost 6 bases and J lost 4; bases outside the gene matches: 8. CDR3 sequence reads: CASRSGTGWADTQYF. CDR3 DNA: TGTGCCAGCAGGTCCGGGACAGGGTGGGCAGATACGCAGTATTTT.

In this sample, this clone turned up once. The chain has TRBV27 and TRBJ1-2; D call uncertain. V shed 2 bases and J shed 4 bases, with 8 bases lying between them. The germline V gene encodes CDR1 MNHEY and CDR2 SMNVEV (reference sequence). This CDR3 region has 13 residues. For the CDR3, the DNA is TGTGCCAGCAGTTTAAAAGACACCTATGGCTACACCTTC. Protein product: CASSLKDTYGYTF.

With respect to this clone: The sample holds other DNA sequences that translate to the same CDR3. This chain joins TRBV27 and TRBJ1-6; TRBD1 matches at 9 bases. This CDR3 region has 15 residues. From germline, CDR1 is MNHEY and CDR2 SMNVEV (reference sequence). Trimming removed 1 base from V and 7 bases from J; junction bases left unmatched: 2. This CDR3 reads CASSLWDRDNSPLHF. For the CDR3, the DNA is TGTGCCAGCAGTTTATGGGACAGGGACAATTCACCCCTCCACTTT.

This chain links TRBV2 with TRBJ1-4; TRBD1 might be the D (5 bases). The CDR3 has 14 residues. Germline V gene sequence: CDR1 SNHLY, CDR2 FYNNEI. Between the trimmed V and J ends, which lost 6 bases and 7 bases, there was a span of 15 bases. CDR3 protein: CASRLGGAGEKLFF. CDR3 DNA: TGTGCCAGCAGGTTGGGCGGGGCCGGTGAAAAACTGTTTTTT.

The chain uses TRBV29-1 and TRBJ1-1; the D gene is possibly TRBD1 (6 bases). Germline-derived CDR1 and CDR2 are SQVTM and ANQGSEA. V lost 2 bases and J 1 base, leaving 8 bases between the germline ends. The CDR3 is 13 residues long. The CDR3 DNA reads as TGCAGCGTTGAAAGGACAGCGAACACTGAAGCTTTCTTT. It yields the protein CSVERTANTEAFF.

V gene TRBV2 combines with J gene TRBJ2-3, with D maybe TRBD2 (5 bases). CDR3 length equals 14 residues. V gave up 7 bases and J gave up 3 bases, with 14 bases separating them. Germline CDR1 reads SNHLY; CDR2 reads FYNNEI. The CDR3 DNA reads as TGTGCCAGCAACGGGGAATTTGGTACAGATACGCAGTATTTT. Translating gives CASNGEFGTDTQYF.

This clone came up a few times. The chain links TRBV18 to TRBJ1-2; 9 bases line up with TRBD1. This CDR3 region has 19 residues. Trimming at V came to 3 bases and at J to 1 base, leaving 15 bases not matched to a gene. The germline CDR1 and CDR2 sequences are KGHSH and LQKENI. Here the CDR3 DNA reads TGTGCCAGCTCACCTAACCCGGGACAGGGTATATCGGGTAACTATGGCTACACCTTC. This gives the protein CASSPNPGQGISGNYGYTF. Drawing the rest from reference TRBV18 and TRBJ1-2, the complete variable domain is NAGVMQNPRHLVRRRGQEARLRCSPMKGHSHVYWYRQLPEEGLKFMVYLQKENIIDESGMPKERFSAEFPKEGPSILRIQQVVRGDSAAYFCASSPNPGQGISGNYGYTFGSGTRLTVV.